This TCR beta chain derives from a study of response to subunit inactivated influenza vaccine. Findings and caveats of the study: Authors suggested each seasonal flu vaccination may recruit only limited numbers of new T cells.

The germline gives CDR1 SEHNR, CDR2 FQNEAQ (reference sequence). Trimming stripped 3 bases from V and 8 bases from J, with 17 bases between. This CDR3 is built from 15 residues. This clonotype turned up a few times. Its antigen is currently unknown. TCRdb re-called the RT-PCR reads with MiXCR, one entry per CDR3 protein. The sample carries around 170,000 distinct CDR3 sequences, around 11% recorded once. Sequencing was performed on CD8+ T cells sorted from PBMCs, taken less than 30 months after vaccination. The rearrangement joins TRBV7-9 to TRBJ2-1, with D tentatively TRBD2 (5 bases). The origin of this receptor is a man aged 50-75 years who received an inactivated influenza vaccine. CDR3 in DNA: TGTGCCAGCAGCTTCGACGGGGATCGTACCCATGAGCAGTTCTTC. This gives the protein CASSFDGDRTHEQFF.